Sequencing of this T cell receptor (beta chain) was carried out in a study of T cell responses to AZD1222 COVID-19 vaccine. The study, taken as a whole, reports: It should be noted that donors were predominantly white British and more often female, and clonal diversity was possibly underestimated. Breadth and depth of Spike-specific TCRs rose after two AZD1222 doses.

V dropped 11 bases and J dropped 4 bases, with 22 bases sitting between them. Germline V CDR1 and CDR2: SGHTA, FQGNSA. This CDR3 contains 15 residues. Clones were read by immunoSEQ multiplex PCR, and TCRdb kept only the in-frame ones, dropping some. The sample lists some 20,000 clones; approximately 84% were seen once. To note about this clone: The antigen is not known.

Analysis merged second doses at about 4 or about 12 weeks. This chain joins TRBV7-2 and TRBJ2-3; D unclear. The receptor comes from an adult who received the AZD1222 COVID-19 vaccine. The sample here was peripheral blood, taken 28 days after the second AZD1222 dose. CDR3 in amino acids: CAEAPSTVWADTQYF. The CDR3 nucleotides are TGTGCCGAGGCCCCCTCAACGGTATGGGCAGATACGCAGTATTTT.